These T cell receptor beta chains were read from a single sample in a study of identical twins. TCRdb re-derived calls from the 5' RACE reads in MiXCR, one entry per CDR3 protein. The table includes a few hundred thousand distinct CDR3 sequences, approximately 10% detected once. Sequenced sample: naive T cells sorted from blood. The receptors shown here come from a woman aged 50 to 60 in good health. Each CDR3 is given with its conserved first and last residue. The order of the fields is J gene, V gene, D gene, clone size, CDR3 DNA, CDR3 protein. A D gene is named only where the DNA matches it firmly. Some rows mark clone size as missing; the rest say once, few, many or name a class of expanded clone.

>TRBJ2-1|TRBV5-1|.|.
TGCGCCAGCAGCTGGAGCGAAAACTACAATGAGCAGTTCTTC
CASSWSENYNEQFF
>TRBJ2-7|TRBV7-9|.|.
TGTGCCAGCAGCTTTCCCCCCGGCGGCTCCTCCTACGAGCAGTACTTC
CASSFPPGGSSYEQYF
>TRBJ2-1|TRBV5-5|TRBD2|few
TGTGCCAGCAGCTTGGCGGGGACTAGCGGACACAATGAGCAGTTCTTC
CASSLAGTSGHNEQFF
>TRBJ2-2|TRBV27|.|few
TGTGCCAGCAGTTTATCCTGGAACACCGGGGAGCTGTTTTTT
CASSLSWNTGELFF
>TRBJ2-3|TRBV20-1|.|many
TGCAGTTTTCTCCGGGACTTAGCGCCAGATACGCAGTATTTT
CSFLRDLAPDTQYF
>TRBJ2-5|TRBV15|TRBD1|many
TGTGCCACCAGCAGAGAACGGAGACAGGGGTCGGAGACCCAGTACTTC
CATSRERRQGSETQYF
>TRBJ2-1|TRBV18|.|.
TGTGCCAGCTCACCAAAAATGGACTACAATGAGCAGTTCTTC
CASSPKMDYNEQFF
>TRBJ1-6|TRBV7-9|.|many
TGTGCCAGCAGCTTAGGCACGGAGTCTGCGACCCTCCACTTT
CASSLGTESATLHF
>TRBJ1-4|TRBV9|.|.
TGTGCCAGCAGCGTTGGTGGGACCCTGGGAGAAAAACTGTTTTTT
CASSVGGTLGEKLFF
>TRBJ2-3|TRBV3-1|.|many
TGTGCCAGCAGCCAAGATTTGGAAAGCATGGTCCTTAGCACAGATACGCAGTATTTT
CASSQDLESMVLSTDTQYF
>TRBJ2-5|TRBV6-5|.|.
TGTGCCAGCAGTTCCTCCGAAGGGAGCGAGGAGACCCAGTACTTC
CASSSSEGSEETQYF
>TRBJ2-2|TRBV25-1|.|.
TGTGCCAGCAGCCCGACGGCCACGAACACCGGGGAGCTGTTTTTT
CASSPTATNTGELFF
>TRBJ2-3|TRBV20-1|.|.
TGCGGTCTTAAGGACCTGTTTAACACAGATACGCAGTATTTT
CGLKDLFNTDTQYF
>TRBJ2-3|TRBV5-1|.|few
TGCGCCAGCAGCTTGGCGTTCGGGGGAACAGATACGCAGTATTTT
CASSLAFGGTDTQYF
>TRBJ1-2|TRBV19|.|.
TGTGCCAGTAGGATCAACCGTGGATTCGGTGGTGGCTACACCTTC
CASRINRGFGGGYTF
>TRBJ2-7|TRBV11-2|.|many
TGTGCCAGCAGCGATCTCAGACTACCATACGAGCAGTACTTC
CASSDLRLPYEQYF
>TRBJ2-5|TRBV20-1|TRBD2|few
TGCAGTGCTAGAGATATGAGGGAGGGGGAGACCCAGTACTTC
CSARDMREGETQYF
>TRBJ1-1|TRBV30|.|.
TGTGCCTGGAGTGAGGGGGATCGAGGTGAAGCTTTCTTT
CAWSEGDRGEAFF
>TRBJ2-1|TRBV9|.|many
TGTGCCAGCAGCGTAGTCAGGGCCAGCAACAATGAGCAGTTCTTC
CASSVVRASNNEQFF
>TRBJ1-2|TRBV7-8|TRBD1|few
TGTGCCAGCAGCCCTGGGGACAGAAACTATGGCTACACCTTC
CASSPGDRNYGYTF
>TRBJ2-7|TRBV14|.|many
TGTGCCAGCAGCCAAGAAGTCTGGTTCGAGCAGTACTTC
CASSQEVWFEQYF
>TRBJ2-3|TRBV5-1|.|few
TGCGCCAGCGAGGAACAGGGCACAGATACGCAGTATTTT
CASEEQGTDTQYF
>TRBJ1-2|TRBV29-1|.|few
TGCAGCGTTGATTCGGGGGCAGGGGGCTACACCTTC
CSVDSGAGGYTF
>TRBJ2-3|TRBV29-1|.|.
TGCAGCGTTGAACAGGGTTGGGATACGCAGTATTTT
CSVEQGWDTQYF
>TRBJ2-1|TRBV13|.|.
TGTGCCAGCAGCGAACTGTCCCCGGGGCCCCCAGTCCCCACGAATGAGCAGTTCTTC
CASSELSPGPPVPTNEQFF
>TRBJ2-5|TRBV5-1|TRBD2|.
TGCGCCAGCAGCTTCGAGCGGGAGGGGGTCAAGACCCAGTACTTC
CASSFEREGVKTQYF
>TRBJ1-1|TRBV18|.|many
TGTGCCAGCTCGCTTGACGGAATGAACACTGAAGCTTTCTTT
CASSLDGMNTEAFF
>TRBJ1-1|TRBV12-3/TRBV12-4|TRBD1|.
TGTGCCAGCAGTTTCCCGGGACAGGGGGCTGGAACTGAAGCTTTCTTT
CASSFPGQGAGTEAFF
>TRBJ2-2|TRBV12-3/TRBV12-4|.|.
TGTGCCAGCAGTCGACATGGCGGGGAGCTGTTTTTT
CASSRHGGELFF
>TRBJ2-3|TRBV20-1|TRBD2|many
TGCAGTGCTAGGAGACCCGGACTAGCGTTATCCGATACGCAGTATTTT
CSARRPGLALSDTQYF
>TRBJ2-2|TRBV5-6|.|.
TGTGCCAGCAGCTTGCCCGGGACCCTACCCGGGGAGCTGTTTTTT
CASSLPGTLPGELFF
>TRBJ2-5|TRBV5-1|.|.
TGCGCCAGCAGCTTGAGGGGGGATAACCTCCAAGAGACCCAGTACTTC
CASSLRGDNLQETQYF
>TRBJ1-1|TRBV7-9|.|few
TGTGCCACCGGACTATTGGGGGCCGGAGAAGCTTTCTTT
CATGLLGAGEAFF
>TRBJ2-7|TRBV2|.|.
TGTGCCAGCAGTGAGGCTCACCGCACGCAGTACTTC
CASSEAHRTQYF
>TRBJ2-5|TRBV4-1|TRBD2|.
TGCGCCAGCAGCCAAGACGAGGCGGGGGAAGAGACCCAGTACTTC
CASSQDEAGEETQYF
>TRBJ1-5|TRBV6-1|TRBD1|.
TGTGCCAGCAGTACCAGGACAGGGGCGAGCAATCAGCCCCAGCATTTT
CASSTRTGASNQPQHF
>TRBJ1-1|TRBV7-9|TRBD1|.
TGTGCCAGCTTACAGGGGACCCTCACCACTGAAGCTTTCTTT
CASLQGTLTTEAFF
>TRBJ2-1|TRBV5-1|TRBD2|many
TGCGCCAGCAGTTCCGGGACTAGCGGTCACCCCCAGAGCTCCTACAATGAGCAGTTCTTC
CASSSGTSGHPQSSYNEQFF
>TRBJ2-3|TRBV11-2|TRBD2|few
TGTGCCAGCAGCCCCCAACCAGCGGGGGGAGCAGATACGCAGTATTTT
CASSPQPAGGADTQYF
>TRBJ2-3|TRBV12-3/TRBV12-4|TRBD2|many
TGTGCCAGCAGTCAGGGACTAGCAACAGATACGCAGTATTTT
CASSQGLATDTQYF
>TRBJ2-1|TRBV7-2|.|many
TGTGCCAGCAGCCAAAAACCAGGACACAATGAGCAGTTCTTC
CASSQKPGHNEQFF
>TRBJ2-3|TRBV7-9|TRBD2|.
TGTGCCAGCAGCTTAGTGGCGGGAGAGGTCACAGATACGCAGTATTTT
CASSLVAGEVTDTQYF
>TRBJ2-1|TRBV19|.|few
TGTGCCAGCCGACCGAACGAAAGTAATGAGCAGTTCTTC
CASRPNESNEQFF
>TRBJ2-5|TRBV12-3/TRBV12-4|.|many
TGTGCCAGCAGTGGCCTTCCAGAGACCCAGTACTTC
CASSGLPETQYF
>TRBJ1-3|TRBV12-3/TRBV12-4|.|many
TGTGCCAGCAGTCACAAGAGGGGAAACACCATATATTTT
CASSHKRGNTIYF
>TRBJ2-1|TRBV24-1|TRBD2|few
TGTGCCACCAGTGATCCCCAGACGGCTAGCGGTACCGCCTACAATGAGCAGTTCTTC
CATSDPQTASGTAYNEQFF
>TRBJ2-3|TRBV11-3|.|.
TGTGCCAGCAGCTTAGAGGAAAGCACAGATACGCAGTATTTT
CASSLEESTDTQYF
>TRBJ2-3|TRBV4-1|TRBD2|few
TGCGCCAGCAGCCCTCGCCCCCCCCAGACTAGCGGGACGACAGATACGCAGTATTTT
CASSPRPPQTSGTTDTQYF
>TRBJ1-3|TRBV12-3/TRBV12-4|TRBD1|.
TGTGCCAGCAGTTTCCGGGACAGGGGAAACACCATATATTTT
CASSFRDRGNTIYF
>TRBJ2-5|TRBV6-6|TRBD2|.
TGTGCCAGCAGTTACTCAGTGGGACTAGCGGGAAGAGAGACCCAGTACTTC
CASSYSVGLAGRETQYF
>TRBJ2-7|TRBV4-1|.|many
TGCGCCAGCAGCCCGGAGACAGAAACTACATACTACGAGCAGTACTTC
CASSPETETTYYEQYF
>TRBJ2-3|TRBV5-5|.|few
TGTGCCAGCAGCCCCGGACCTACTAGCTATACGCAGTATTTT
CASSPGPTSYTQYF
>TRBJ2-7|TRBV5-1|TRBD2|many
TGCGCCAGCAGCTTGGAGGGGACTAGCGGCTCCTACGAGCAGTACTTC
CASSLEGTSGSYEQYF